The T cell receptor beta chain described here comes from a study of T cell responses to AZD1222 COVID-19 vaccine. CDR1 and CDR2 (germline): LGHNA, YNFKEQ. The CDR3 is made up of 16 amino acids. The V end was cut by 0 bases, the J end by 5 bases, with 15 bases between. Repertoires were generated with immunoSEQ multiplex PCR, while TCRdb's copy carries only in-frame clones and drops some. The table records more than 95,000 clones, more than 75% of them present only once. The starting material was peripheral blood, obtained on day 0 of AZD1222 vaccination. This rearrangement joins TRBV4-2 to TRBJ2-3; TRBD1 or TRBD2 may be the D gene (5 bases each). The TCR was taken from an adult in good health. The CDR3 loop is CASSQEGGRAGDTQYF. In nucleotides, the CDR3 is TGTGCCAGCAGCCAAGAGGGCGGCAGGGCGGGAGATACGCAGTATTTT.